This T cell receptor (beta chain) was sequenced during a study of T cell responses to AZD1222 COVID-19 vaccine. Note on this clone: The antigen is undetermined.

Profiling relied on immunoSEQ multiplex PCR, and the TCRdb table lists in-frame clones only, not all of them. The data contain tens of thousands of clones, more than 70% of them seen just once; the ten biggest clones take up roughly 10%. This CDR3 is 18 amino acids long. With V trimmed by 0 bases and J by 2 bases, 7 bases remained unmatched. CDR1 is MGHRA and CDR2 is YSYEKL in the germline V gene. Study observations and caveats: The study sampled repertoires only after the peak T cell response. Spike-specific TCR repertoires showed rising breadth and depth after two AZD1222 doses.

The sequencing used peripheral blood, collected 28 days after the second dose of the MenACWY control vaccine. This clonotype was sampled from an adult who received the MenACWY meningococcal vaccine as a control. This chain uses TRBV4-1 with TRBJ2-5; 12 nucleotides match TRBD2. The CDR3 DNA is TGCGCCAGCAGCCAAGAGAAACTAGCGGGGGGATCGCAAGAGACCCAGTACTTC. Its protein product is CASSQEKLAGGSQETQYF.